This T cell receptor beta chain was captured by sequencing in a study of blood T cell repertoires in COVID-19. Overall study context: The study drew acute and convalescent COVID-19 samples from the United States, Italy and Spain.

Profiled with immunoSEQ multiplex PCR; TCRdb holds only in-frame clones, not every one. The data contain around 620,000 clones, over 80% of them seen just once; the ten biggest clones take up under 0.3%. Per germline, CDR1 MNHNY and CDR2 SVGAGI (reference sequence). This CDR3 has 15 residues. With V trimmed by 0 bases and J by 2 bases, 0 bases remained unmatched. On this clone: This sample includes further DNA sequences coding for the same CDR3.

This TCR was recovered from a woman aged 18 to 35 with acute or convalescent COVID-19. V is TRBV6-6 and J is TRBJ2-7; the match to TRBD2 covers 11 bases. The material sequenced was peripheral blood. CDR3 sequence (DNA): TGTGCCAGCAGTTACTCTAGCGGGGGGGCCTACGAGCAGTACTTC. Translating it yields CASSYSSGGAYEQYF.